Presented here are 18 T cell receptor beta chains from one specimen sequenced in a study of vaccination effects on CD4 cells after COVID-19. Antigens for these TCRs are unknown. Before sequencing, viral peptide pools were used by the ViraFEST assay to expand antigen-specific CD4+ T cells. Following culture for around 10 days, CD4+ T cells were isolated. Either the BNT162b2 or mRNA-1273 vaccine was given to participants in two doses. Clones were sequenced by immunoSEQ multiplex PCR, and TCRdb holds only the in-frame ones, with some missing. The sample includes fewer than 30,000 clones, roughly 85% seen only once; the top ten take around 1.4%. The specimen comprised CD4+ T cells from PBMCs cultured with HCoV-NL63 spike peptides, sampled after COVID-19 vaccination. The receptor source for this set is a human donor who received a COVID-19 vaccine. Some clones in this sample may be carry-over from other donors' samples.

The gene calls are TRBV5-6 and TRBJ1-2, with a possible D match to TRBD1 (6 bases). Germline V gene lookup returns CDR1 SGHDT and CDR2 YYEEEE. V was clipped by 1 base and J by 7 bases, with 14 bases between them. The CDR3 is 14 amino acids. The CDR3 coding sequence is TGTGCCAGCAGCTTGACAGGGCCGAGTACTGGCTACACCTTC. Its protein product is CASSLTGPSTGYTF.

This chain uses TRBV15 with TRBJ1-2; TRBD1 matches at 7 bases. The CDR3 loop spans 14 amino acids. Germline trimming cut 0 bases from V and 6 bases from J; bases unmatched to any gene: 4. CDR1 is LNHNV and CDR2 is YYDKDF in the germline V gene (reference sequence). The CDR3 region has the DNA TGTGCCACCAGCAGAGATTACCAGGGGGATGGCTACACCTTC. It specifies CATSRDYQGDGYTF.

The rearrangement links TRBV10-1 to TRBJ2-7; D possibly corresponds to TRBD1 (6 bases). The length of the CDR3 is 13 residues. CDR1 is WNHNN, CDR2 SYGVQD, per germline (reference sequence). V lost 10 bases to trimming and J lost 8 bases, with 21 bases between them. CDR3 sequence reads: CATAEYKTGKQYV. The CDR3 nucleotides read TGCGCCACCGCCGAATATAAAACAGGGAAGCAGTACGTC.

This clone appeared once. The chain uses TRBV9 and TRBJ2-5; D might be TRBD2 (6 bases). The CDR3 runs to 14 residues. CDR1 SGDLS and CDR2 YYNGEE come from the germline V gene. V lost 2 bases and J 4 bases, leaving 12 bases between the germline ends. The CDR3 coding sequence is TGTGCCAGCAGCGTGTGGCAGGGAGGAGAGACCCAGTACTTC. The encoded protein is CASSVWQGGETQYF. Combining the CDR3 with reference TRBV9 and TRBJ2-5 gives the whole variable domain DSGVTQTPKHLITATGQRVTLRCSPRSGDLSVYWYQQSLDQGLQFLIQYYNGEERAKGNILERFSAQQFPDLHSELNLSSLELGDSALYFCASSVWQGGETQYFGPGTRLLVL.

The rearrangement joins TRBV10-2 to TRBJ2-2, with D tentatively TRBD2 (7 bases). V gave up 3 bases and J gave up 2 bases, with 13 bases separating them. Germline lookup yields CDR1 WSHSY and CDR2 SAAADI. CDR3 length equals 16 residues. Written as DNA, the CDR3 is TGCGCCAGCAGTGAAGGCGGGGGCCGAAACACCGGGGAGCTGTTTTTT. It yields the protein CASSEGGGRNTGELFF.

This sequence joins TRBV6-5 and TRBJ2-3, with 8 bases that match TRBD1. Unmatched junction bases numbered 4, after V lost 0 bases and J lost 8 bases. The CDR3 sequence is 14 residues long. Germline lookup yields CDR1 MNHEY and CDR2 SVGAGI. Written as DNA, the CDR3 is TGTGCCAGCAGTTACTCGGGGACAGGAGGTACGCAGTATTTT. Protein sequence: CASSYSGTGGTQYF.

This rearrangement joins TRBV6-6 to TRBJ1-5; 9 nucleotides agree with TRBD1. V lost 2 bases to trimming and J lost 4 bases; unmatched junction nucleotides: 3. The CDR3 is 15 amino acids. The germline V gene has CDR1 MNHNY and CDR2 SVGAGI (reference sequence). The CDR3 DNA reads TGTGCCAGCAGTTACAGTGGACAGGGGAATCAGCCCCAGCATTTT. Translation gives CASSYSGQGNQPQHF.

The rearrangement links TRBV7-9 to TRBJ2-1, with 7 bases matching TRBD2. The V segment lost 4 bases and the J segment 8 bases; nucleotides outside the gene matches: 14. From germline, CDR1 is SEHNR and CDR2 FQNEAQ (reference sequence). The CDR3 runs to 16 residues. The CDR3 protein is CASSSETSQSFHEQFF. The CDR3 DNA reads TGTGCCAGCAGCTCAGAGACTAGCCAATCCTTTCATGAGCAGTTCTTC.

The V call is TRBV10-2, the J call TRBJ2-1, with TRBD2 matching 9 bases. The CDR3 has 16 amino acids. The V and J ends lost 2 bases and 4 bases, in that order; junction bases with no gene match: 6. Germline V gene data show CDR1 as WSHSY and CDR2 as SAAADI. CDR3 in DNA: TGCGCCAGCAGTGAGCACGCGGGGGGGCCATACAATGAGCAGTTCTTC. It codes for CASSEHAGGPYNEQFF.

The chain joins TRBV4-3 to TRBJ2-1, with TRBD1 as a possible D gene (5 bases). The CDR3 loop spans 16 amino acids. Trimming took off 5 bases at V and 1 base at J, with 15 bases between the two ends. Germline values: CDR1 LGHNA, CDR2 YSLEER. CDR3 sequence: CASSEGSRVSYNEQFF. The CDR3 DNA follows: TGCGCCAGCAGCGAAGGGTCCAGGGTGTCCTACAATGAGCAGTTCTTC.

V and J are TRBV5-8 and TRBJ2-6; tentative D call: TRBD1 (6 bases). Trimming removed 5 bases from V and 2 bases from J, with 14 bases in between. Germline loops: CDR1 SGHTS, CDR2 YDEGEE. CDR3 length equals 16 residues. As DNA, the CDR3 is TGTGCCAGCAGGGCAGGGGCTAGACCTGGGGCCAACGTCCTGACTTTC. Translated: CASRAGARPGANVLTF.

V usage is TRBV5-4 and J usage is TRBJ1-2, with 10 bases that match TRBD1. The CDR3 runs 16 residues. Germline V gives CDR1 SGHNT, CDR2 YYREEE (reference sequence). Trimming removed 4 bases from V and 4 bases from J; junction bases left unmatched: 10. The DNA for the CDR3 is TGTGCCAGCAGCCCATCGACAGGGGGCAGGAGCTATGGCTACACCTTC. Translation gives CASSPSTGGRSYGYTF.

The chain combines TRBV7-2 with TRBJ1-1, with 7 bases aligning to TRBD1. CDR1 and CDR2 from the germline V gene are SGHTA and FQGNSA. The CDR3 loop spans 13 amino acids. J gave up 10 bases and V 5 bases, and 10 bases lay outside the gene matches. The CDR3 DNA sequence: TGTGCCAGCAGCGCGGGGCAGGGGGTTCGAGCTTTCTTT. Its translation is CASSAGQGVRAFF.

The chain couples TRBV12-3 or TRBV12-4 to TRBJ1-1; 7 positions agree with TRBD1. The CDR3 is 13 residues long. With V trimmed by 4 bases and J by 4 bases, 3 bases remained unmatched. The CDR3 loop is CASSSRQGTEAFF. The CDR3 DNA is TGTGCCAGCAGTTCCCGACAGGGCACTGAAGCTTTCTTT.

The genes are TRBV6-4 and TRBJ2-3; 11 bases agree with TRBD2. The V segment lost 2 bases and the J segment 7 bases; nucleotides outside the gene matches: 2. Germline CDR1 and CDR2: MRHNA and SNTAGT. The CDR3 sequence is 14 residues long. CDR3 in DNA: TGTGCCAGCAGTGACGGACTAGCGGGTAATACGCAGTATTTT. Its protein product is CASSDGLAGNTQYF.

The chain links TRBV7-2 to TRBJ1-1; D is perhaps TRBD1 (5 bases). Germline V gene sequence: CDR1 SGHTA, CDR2 FQGNSA. V lost 1 base and J 1 base, leaving 10 bases between the germline ends. This CDR3 region has 15 residues. The CDR3 nucleotides are TGTGCCAGCAGCTTAGTCCAGGGAGCGAACACTGAAGCTTTCTTT. Translated, it gives CASSLVQGANTEAFF.

This chain connects TRBV6-2 or TRBV6-3 to TRBJ1-5, with D unclear. Germline values: CDR1 MNHEY, CDR2 SVGEGT. CDR3 size: 14 residues. V was cut by 6 bases and J by 0 bases, with 9 bases left in between. The CDR3 DNA is TGTGCCAGCAGCACCTCAGCTAGCAATCAGCCCCAGCATTTT. It encodes CASSTSASNQPQHF.

The chain is built from TRBV7-2 and TRBJ2-3, with D possibly matching TRBD1 (6 bases). This CDR3 has 14 amino acids. Germline assignment: CDR1 SGHTA and CDR2 FQGNSA. Trimming removed 5 bases from V and 0 bases from J, with 9 bases in between. The CDR3 protein is CASSPTGSTDTQYF. The CDR3 nucleotides read TGTGCCAGCAGCCCCACAGGGAGCACAGATACGCAGTATTTT.